This TCR beta chain is from a study of control samples from healthy donors and cancer patients. CDR1 and CDR2 from the germline V gene are SGHRS and YFSETQ. Trimming left V 4 bases short and J 2 bases short, with 17 bases between. The CDR3 loop spans 16 amino acids. Only a few counts were recorded for this clone. Profiled with immunoSEQ multiplex PCR; TCRdb holds only in-frame clones, not every one. The table lists some 120,000 clones, approximately 90% of them singletons. The chain employs TRBV5-1 and TRBJ2-3; D may be TRBD1 or TRBD2 (6 bases each). Sequences were obtained from blood. This TCR was recovered from a woman aged 18-29 years in good health. CDR3 DNA sequence: TGCGCCAGCAGCAACGGTGGGGGGCCAACCACAGATACGCAGTATTTT. This sequence encodes CASSNGGGPTTDTQYF.